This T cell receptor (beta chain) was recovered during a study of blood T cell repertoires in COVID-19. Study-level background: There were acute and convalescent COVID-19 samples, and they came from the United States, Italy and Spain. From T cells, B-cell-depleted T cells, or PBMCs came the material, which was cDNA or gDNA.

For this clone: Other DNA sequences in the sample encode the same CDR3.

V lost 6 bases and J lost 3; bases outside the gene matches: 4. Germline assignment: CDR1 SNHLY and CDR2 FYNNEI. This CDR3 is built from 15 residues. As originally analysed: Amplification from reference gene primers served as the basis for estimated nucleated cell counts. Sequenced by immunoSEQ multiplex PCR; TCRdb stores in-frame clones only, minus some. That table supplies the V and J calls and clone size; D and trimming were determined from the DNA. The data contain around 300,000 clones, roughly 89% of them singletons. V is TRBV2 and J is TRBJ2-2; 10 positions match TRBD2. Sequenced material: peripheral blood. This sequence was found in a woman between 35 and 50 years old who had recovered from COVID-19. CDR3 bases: TGTGCCAGCAGGCGGCTAGCGGGAGACACCGGGGAGCTGTTTTTT. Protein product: CASRRLAGDTGELFF.